Following are 14 T cell receptor beta chains from one sample sequenced in a study of blood T cell repertoires in COVID-19 (TCRdb year 2020). The library relied on the immunoSEQ multiplex PCR assay. TCRdb's version of the immuneACCESS table is confined to in-frame rearrangements and falls short of the full clone set. An unresolved V gene accounts for under half of the shortfall where checked; the remainder is of unknown origin. The sample table records around 150,000 clones; 65% to 85% of these occur just once. The top ten clonotypes cover roughly 5.6% of the sample. The sequenced sample consisted of PBMCs or T cells enriched from blood (not recorded which). The receptors were sampled from a man in his 70s who had been exposed to COVID-19.

The V gene is TRBV11-3, the J gene TRBJ2-1; D may be TRBD1 (6 bases). The CDR3 is made up of 14 amino acids. CDR1 and CDR2 (germline): SGHNT, YENEEA. The germline V and J ends were trimmed by 3 bases and 10 bases, with 16 bases remaining between them. The CDR3 loop reads CASSLTGTIEEQFF. The CDR3 DNA reads as TGTGCCAGCAGCTTGACGGGGACAATTGAGGAGCAGTTCTTC.

This clone came up a few times. V is TRBV7-2 and J is TRBJ2-7, with D possibly being TRBD2 (6 bases). The V gene lost 1 base and the J gene lost 5 bases, with 9 bases spanning the gap. CDR1 SGHTA and CDR2 FQGNSA come from the germline V gene. CDR3 length: 13 residues. CDR3 protein: CASSLGSGDEQYF. The CDR3 bases are TGTGCCAGCAGCTTAGGCTCGGGGGACGAGCAGTACTTC.

The sample holds many counts of this clone. V usage is TRBV5-1 and J usage is TRBJ2-7; 7 bases agree with TRBD1. Per germline, CDR1 SGHRS and CDR2 YFSETQ. The CDR3 is 14 residues long. The junction had 8 bases not matched to a gene; V was cut back by 5 bases and J by 3 bases. CDR3 in DNA: TGCGCCAGCAGTACCACAGGGGATGGCTACGAGCAGTACTTC. Residues: CASSTTGDGYEQYF.

The V gene is TRBV21-1, the J gene TRBJ2-4; TRBD2, the table's D call, lacks a check against the DNA. TRBV21-1 represents a pseudogene. This CDR3 is 16 amino acids long. CDR3 nucleotides: TGTGCCAGCAGCAAAGTGCGGGATGGGGCCAAAAACATTCAGTACTTC. It translates to CASSKVRDGAKNIQYF.

The chain couples TRBV28 to TRBJ2-3; possible D gene TRBD2, 6 bases. Germline assignment: CDR1 MDHEN and CDR2 SYDVKM. V was cut by 6 bases and J by 0 bases, with 13 bases left in between. The CDR3 runs to 15 residues. CDR3 sequence reads: CASSLWGVSTDTQYF. The CDR3 region has the DNA TGTGCCAGCAGCCTATGGGGGGTTAGCACAGATACGCAGTATTTT.

The chain combines TRBV3-1 (or the pseudogene TRBV3-2) with TRBJ2-5, with D hard to call. Germline V gene sequence: CDR1 LGHDT, CDR2 YNNKEL (reference sequence). The CDR3 contains 13 residues. V was cut by 2 bases and J by 3 bases, with 7 bases left in between. DNA of the CDR3: TGTGCCAGCAGCCAACTGCAGAAAGAGACCCAGTACTTC. Encoded protein: CASSQLQKETQYF.

V is TRBV5-1 and J is TRBJ2-3; the D gene is possibly TRBD2 (6 bases). The germline CDR1 and CDR2 sequences are SGHRS and YFSETQ. The length of the CDR3 is 15 residues. The V end lost 4 bases, the J end lost 2 bases, and 14 bases lay between the germline ends. The CDR3 sequence: CASSPWAGLTDTQYF. The DNA for the CDR3 is TGCGCCAGCAGCCCCTGGGCGGGACTCACAGATACGCAGTATTTT.

This chain uses TRBV4-1 with TRBJ1-1; the match to TRBD1 covers 11 bases. Losses at the gene ends were 4 bases for V and 4 bases for J; bases not matched to a gene: 2. CDR1 is MGHRA and CDR2 is YSYEKL in the germline V gene. This CDR3 contains 14 residues. DNA for the CDR3: TGCGCCAGCAGCCTTGGGACAGGGGGCACTGAAGCTTTCTTT. It codes for CASSLGTGGTEAFF.

The chain has TRBV7-8 and TRBJ2-2, with D hard to call. The CDR3 extends over 17 amino acids. V lost 5 bases and J lost 0, with 16 bases in between. Germline V gene data show CDR1 as SGHVS and CDR2 as FQNEAQ. CDR3 residues: CASSRSPPLTNTGELFF. The CDR3 coding sequence is TGTGCCAGCAGCCGTAGCCCCCCTCTCACGAACACCGGGGAGCTGTTTTTT.

The chain joins TRBV30 to TRBJ1-2; 8 bases are a match to TRBD1. There are 16 residues in the CDR3. The junction had 14 bases not matched to a gene; V was cut back by 1 base and J by 7 bases. Germline loops: CDR1 GTSNPN, CDR2 SVGIG (reference sequence). This chain's CDR3 is CAWSGEAGGVRGGYTF. The CDR3 DNA follows: TGTGCCTGGAGTGGAGAGGCAGGGGGCGTCCGAGGTGGCTACACCTTC.

The CDR3 is CASSLEGLRGGPFF. CDR3 DNA sequence: TGTGCCAGCAGCTTAGAGGGACTCCGTGGCGGACCGTTCTTC. This sequence joins TRBV7-9 and TRBJ2-1; D is possibly TRBD2 (6 bases). Trimming stripped 1 base from V and 15 bases from J, with 19 bases between. CDR1 and CDR2 from the germline V gene are SEHNR and FQNEAQ (reference sequence). The length of the CDR3 is 14 residues.

This clone was observed a handful of times. This chain links TRBV4-2 with TRBJ1-3; no clear D. The CDR3 covers 14 residues. Per germline, CDR1 LGHNA and CDR2 YNFKEQ. Trimming took off 0 bases at V and 2 bases at J, with 5 bases between the two ends. The CDR3 sequence: CASSQDTAGNTIYF. The CDR3 DNA is TGTGCCAGCAGCCAAGATACAGCTGGAAACACCATATATTTT.

This chain uses TRBV7-2 with TRBJ1-2, with D possibly matching TRBD1 (6 bases). V was cut by 5 bases and J by 4 bases, with 17 bases left in between. CDR1 is SGHTA and CDR2 is FQGNSA in the germline V gene. The CDR3 has 15 amino acids. The DNA of the CDR3 is TGTGCCAGCAGCCCCCCCGGACAGACGTTCTATGGCTACACCTTC. Translating it yields CASSPPGQTFYGYTF.

The chain uses TRBV7-2 and TRBJ1-6; 8 nucleotides agree with TRBD1. After removal of 5 bases from V and 6 bases from J, the junction contained 6 bases not matched to a gene. From germline, CDR1 is SGHTA and CDR2 FQGNSA. This CDR3 comprises 15 residues. The CDR3 nucleotides are TGTGCCAGCAGCAACGGACAGGGCGGTAATTCACCCCTCCACTTT. Protein sequence: CASSNGQGGNSPLHF.